Sequencing of this TCR beta chain was carried out in a study of shared clonotypes between healthy human individuals. TCRdb's copy holds only in-frame clones and misses some; the assay was immunoSEQ multiplex PCR. The top ten hold 0.35% to 0.5% of the sample, which has some 2.3 million clones, approximately 95% seen once. Study-level results: Donor scarcity curtailed the genetic and exposure-history diversity represented herein. Compared with clonotypes that all four donors shared, non-shared clonotypes had lower generation probabilities.

Donors, without exception, were Caucasian adults residing in Nashville, Tennessee. This clone was counted a few times. Antigen specificity is unknown. The CDR3 length is 13 residues. The germline V and J ends were trimmed by 5 bases and 5 bases, with 10 bases remaining between them. Germline lookup yields CDR1 MRHNA and CDR2 SNTAGT. The sequencing sample was made of naive CD4+ T cells from PBMCs. Indicated subset: CD45RA+ positively selected. The chain joins TRBV6-4 to TRBJ2-1, with D perhaps TRBD2 (6 bases). The clonotype comes from a young man in good health. Some clones in this sample may be carry-over from other donors' samples. CDR3 coding DNA: TGTGCCAGCAGTTTAGCGGTGAACAATGAGCAGTTCTTC. Residues: CASSLAVNNEQFF.